Only a few counts were recorded for the clone carrying this TCR beta chain. Its antigen is not known. Each CDR3 protein is one row after TCRdb ran MiXCR on the reads. Of 250,000 to 300,000 distinct CDR3 sequences listed, 20% to 25% are singletons. This CDR3 comprises 14 residues. Trimming shortened V by 3 bases and J by 4 bases, and 12 bases separated the two germline ends. Per the germline V gene, CDR1 is LNHNV and CDR2 is YYDKDF (reference sequence). The sample comes from a study of T cell repertoires in cytomegalovirus infection. Study-level background: Carrying CMV and the relevant HLA type showed in public TCR beta signatures.

Findings and caveats of the study: The ex vivo response was dominated by HLA-C-restricted CMV-specific TCR beta clonotypes.

Sequenced material: cultured PBMCs, taken from culture after CMV antigen stimulation. The sequence derives from a human donor in good health (CMV status not recorded). Some clones in this sample may be carry-over from other donors' samples. The chain recombines TRBV15 with TRBJ1-2; TRBD1 might be the D (6 bases). The chain's CDR3 is CATSSGGQFYGYTF. The CDR3 nucleotides are TGTGCCACCAGCAGCGGTGGACAGTTCTATGGCTACACCTTC.